One sample yielded the 22 T cell receptor beta chains listed below, sequenced in a study of tumor-infiltrating lymphocytes in oesophageal squamous cell carcinoma. TCRdb re-analysed the PCR reads in MiXCR, keeping a single row per CDR3 protein. The table shows 18,000 or so distinct CDR3 sequences, with about 40% occurring only once. The sequencing input was esophageal tumor tissue. These receptors were obtained from a male donor with esophageal squamous cell carcinoma.

V gene TRBV4-1 combines with J gene TRBJ2-5; 10 bases map to TRBD1. The better agreement between TRBJ2-7 and the DNA end casts doubt on the J call. From germline, CDR1 is MGHRA and CDR2 YSYEKL. There are 16 residues in the CDR3. The CDR3: CASSQGSGQGIYEQYF. For the CDR3, the DNA is TGCGCCAGCAGCCAGGGATCGGGACAGGGGATCTACGAGCAGTACTTC.

The chain joins TRBV7-2 to TRBJ1-1; D gene ambiguous. This CDR3 has 13 amino acids. Germline V CDR1 and CDR2: SGHTA, FQGNSA. V dropped 0 bases and J dropped 6 bases, with 8 bases sitting between them. The CDR3 bases are TGTGCCAGCAGCTTAGCGGTCCTCGCTGAAGCTTTCTTT. It is translated as CASSLAVLAEAFF.

The table lists this clonotype with a few counts. CDR3 DNA: TGCAGTGCGGCGCGGGGAACCTACGAGCAGTACTTC. This translates into CSAARGTYEQYF. This chain links TRBV20-1 with TRBJ2-4, with D maybe TRBD2 (6 bases). The J call may be mistaken, given a closer DNA end match to TRBJ2-7. Germline-derived CDR1 and CDR2 are DFQATT and SNEGSKA (reference sequence). This CDR3 is 12 amino acids long.

Details on this clonotype: It may be a read error: a sequence one base away is much more abundant. V gene TRBV7-9 combines with J gene TRBJ2-5; 13 nucleotides agree with TRBD2. The CDR3 is made up of 14 amino acids. CDR1 is SEHNR, CDR2 FQNEAQ, per germline (reference sequence). Trimming at V came to 5 bases and at J to 11 bases, leaving 8 bases not matched to a gene. The CDR3 region is CASSRTSGSSEQYF. The DNA of the CDR3 is TGTGCCAGCAGCCGGACTAGCGGGAGTAGTGAGCAGTACTTC.

This clonotype was found many times. The rearrangement links TRBV11-2 to TRBJ2-5; no reliable D call. CDR3 length: 15 residues. V lost 0 bases and J lost 5, with 13 bases in between. Germline V gene sequence: CDR1 SGHAT, CDR2 FQNNGV. In nucleotides, the CDR3 is TGTGCCAGCAGCTTAGATCTCGGTAGTCCCGAGACCCAGTACTTC. Translating gives CASSLDLGSPETQYF.

For the CDR3, the DNA is TGTGCCAGCAGCTTAGGGCAGGGTCTGGAGACCCAGTACTTC. Amino acid sequence: CASSLGQGLETQYF. The J gene is TRBJ2-7, the V gene TRBV7-3; TRBD1 might be the D (5 bases). The J call may not be correct, given that the DNA end is closer to TRBJ2-5. Germline V gene sequence: CDR1 SGHTA, CDR2 FQGTGA. The CDR3 is 14 residues long.

Within the sample, this clonotype is medium-sized (0.01 to 0.1%). J is TRBJ2-7 and V is TRBV5-1; D is unclear. Germline values: CDR1 SGHRS, CDR2 YFSETQ. Trimming left V 4 bases short and J 2 bases short, with 13 bases between. There are 14 residues in the CDR3. CDR3 loop: CASSTSNYPYEQYF. The DNA of the CDR3 is TGCGCCAGCAGCACCTCGAACTATCCCTACGAGCAGTACTTC.

As concerns this clonotype: This clone may be a read error of a much larger clone one base away. V usage is TRBV11-2 and J usage is TRBJ2-1; D uncertain. V shed 5 bases and J shed 10 bases, with 9 bases lying between them. The CDR3 has 11 amino acids. Germline CDR1 SGHAT, CDR2 FQNNGV. This CDR3 reads CASSLTYEQFF. DNA for the CDR3: TGTGCCAGCAGCCTCACATACGAGCAGTTCTTC.

This chain uses TRBV5-3 with TRBJ2-5; D unresolved. The DNA end favors TRBJ2-7, so the J call may be wrong. TRBV5-3 is an ORF for which the function is uncertain. CDR3 length equals 13 residues. CDR3 DNA sequence: TGTGCCACCAGTATGACCGATTCCTACGAGCAGTACTTC. This sequence encodes CATSMTDSYEQYF.

The rearrangement joins TRBV7-4 to TRBJ2-3, with D perhaps TRBD2 (6 bases). The J call may be wrong; the DNA end is better matched by TRBJ2-5. Germline V gives CDR1 SGHVT, CDR2 SQSDAQ. The CDR3 totals 13 residues. Written as DNA, the CDR3 is TGTGCCAGCAGCTCCGGGGGCCAAGAGACCCAGTACTTC. Protein: CASSSGGQETQYF.

The chain combines TRBV7-2 with TRBJ1-2; possibly TRBD1 for D (5 bases). The CDR3 contains 14 residues. V shed 1 base and J shed 2 bases, with 8 bases lying between them. Germline V gives CDR1 SGHTA, CDR2 FQGNSA. CDR3 in DNA: TGTGCCAGCAGCTTAGGCAGGACAAACTATGGCTACACCTTC. It codes for CASSLGRTNYGYTF.

This clonotype was detected ten times or more. The chain employs TRBV6-1 and TRBJ1-1; possible D gene TRBD1, 6 bases. V lost 5 bases and J 5 bases, leaving 15 bases between the germline ends. From germline, CDR1 is MNHNS and CDR2 SASEGT. There are 14 residues in the CDR3. CDR3 DNA sequence: TGTGCCAGCAGTCAATCAGTAAGGGGGACTGAAGCTTTCTTT. Translation gives CASSQSVRGTEAFF.

This clonotype was counted a single time. The chain joins TRBV6-6 to TRBJ2-2; 8 bases match TRBD1. The CDR3 contains 16 residues. The V segment lost 7 bases and the J segment 6 bases; nucleotides outside the gene matches: 13. Germline loops: CDR1 MNHNY, CDR2 SVGAGI (reference sequence). As DNA, the CDR3 is TGTGCCAGCACCACAGGGGGGCAGGGGGCTGCCGGGGAGCTGTTTTTT. As protein: CASTTGGQGAAGELFF.

This chain links TRBV15 with TRBJ2-3; D is unclear. With the DNA end fitting TRBJ1-1 better, the J assignment may be wrong. Germline values: CDR1 LNHNV, CDR2 YYDKDF (reference sequence). The CDR3 runs 13 residues. The CDR3 DNA follows: TGTGCCACCAGCAGAGATGGGCAGACTGAAGCTTTCTTT. As protein: CATSRDGQTEAFF.

This clonotype was picked up many times. This chain connects TRBV6-1 to TRBJ1-2; D is unclear. The CDR3 length is 14 residues. V was cut by 5 bases and J by 4 bases, with 14 bases left in between. CDR1 and CDR2 from the germline V gene are MNHNS and SASEGT. CDR3 sequence (DNA): TGTGCCAGCAGTCCGGACGGCACGGCCTATGGCTACACCTTC. Protein sequence: CASSPDGTAYGYTF.

The chain recombines TRBV30 with TRBJ2-1; D is ambiguous. The closer fit of TRBJ2-5 to the DNA end suggests the J call may be wrong. This CDR3 comprises 14 residues. Per the germline V gene, CDR1 is GTSNPN and CDR2 is SVGIG (reference sequence). CDR3 nucleotides: TGTGCCTGGAGTCTGACCGACCGTAAAGAGACCCAGTACTTC. Its protein product is CAWSLTDRKETQYF.

This clonotype was detected ten times or more. The V call is TRBV10-3, the J call TRBJ2-3; possibly TRBD1 for D (5 bases). Per germline, CDR1 ENHRY and CDR2 SYGVKD. V was pared by 2 bases and J by 3 bases, with 9 bases between. This CDR3 is built from 14 residues. The CDR3 DNA is TGTGCCATCAGTGAGCAGGGAACTACAGATACGCAGTATTTT. Translation gives CAISEQGTTDTQYF.

By sample fraction, this clonotype is medium-sized. The chain has TRBV7-9 and TRBJ2-1; 7 bases match TRBD1. The CDR3 has 16 amino acids. From germline, CDR1 is SEHNR and CDR2 FQNEAQ (reference sequence). With V trimmed by 2 bases and J by 3 bases, 7 bases remained unmatched. The CDR3 DNA follows: TGTGCCAGCAGCTTAATCGGGCCAGGGGGCTACAATGAGCAGTTCTTC. Encoded protein: CASSLIGPGGYNEQFF.

Note on this clonotype: No DNA is shown, since the ends of the CDR3 on it are uncertain; the CDR3 is the one TCRdb lists. The chain employs TRBV6-9 and TRBJ1-1; the D call of TRBD1 is as the table states it, not checked on the DNA. Germline V gene data show CDR1 as MNHGY and CDR2 as SVAAGI. The CDR3 sequence runs 14 residues, both termini included. The CDR3 loop is CATFRGEGAYVCFF.

Only a few counts were recorded for this clonotype. V and J are TRBV12-3 or TRBV12-4 and TRBJ2-5; 9 bases line up with TRBD1. Germline trimming cut 4 bases from V and 5 bases from J; bases unmatched to any gene: 5. The length of the CDR3 is 14 residues. Here the CDR3 reads CASSSLGTGETQYF. The DNA of the CDR3 is TGTGCCAGCAGTTCCCTGGGGACAGGGGAGACCCAGTACTTC.

Worth noting for this clonotype: Mismatch with germline at one junction end may stem from a read error. This chain connects TRBV7-8 to TRBJ2-3; D is possibly TRBD2 (5 bases). Germline-derived CDR1 and CDR2 are SGHVS and FQNEAQ. There are 14 residues in the CDR3. The CDR3 DNA is TGTGCCAGCAGCTCACCTAGCTTGGCAGATACGCAGGATTTT. It codes for CASSSPSLADTQDF. The entire variable domain, with the rest obtained from reference TRBV7-8 and TRBJ2-3, is as follows: GAGVSQSPRYKVAKRGQDVALRCDPISGHVSLFWYQQALGQGPEFLTYFQNEAQLDKSGLPSDRFFAERPEGSVSTLKIQRTQQEDSAVYLCASSSPSLADTQDFGPGTRLTVL.

The rearrangement uses TRBV11-2 and TRBJ2-1; 8 bases align to TRBD1. Germline V gives CDR1 SGHAT, CDR2 FQNNGV. This CDR3 contains 16 residues. V shed 5 bases and J 0 bases; nucleotides not matched to a gene: 6. This chain's CDR3 is CASSRRGQVSYNEQFF. The CDR3 DNA sequence: TGTGCCAGCAGCCGCAGGGGACAGGTCTCCTACAATGAGCAGTTCTTC.